One T cell receptor beta chain is described in this entry. Its target is not known. At one boundary the junction diverges from the germline segment, which might be a read error. These data belong to a study of memory CD4+ T cells and cytomegalovirus serostatus. Looking at the study overall: Of the healthy Belgian adults, 9 were CMV seropositive and 20 to 30 seronegative. Overall study results and limits: Each of approximately 73 CMV-associated TCRbeta sequences occurred in one to five individuals. Median bootstrapped AUC for CMV status was around 0.95 originally, 0.9 to 0.93 US-trained.

Assay used: immunoSEQ multiplex PCR; TCRdb lists only in-frame clones, some missing. Of roughly 49,000 clones listed, just under 80% are singletons. The sort gate was single viable CD3+CD4+CD8-CD45RO+ cells for memory CD4+ T cells. Positive selection with CD4 microbeads enriched total CD4+ T cells. This CDR3 is built from 15 residues. CDR1 is SQVTM and CDR2 is ANQGSEA in the germline V gene. Sequences were obtained from memory CD4+ T cells from blood. V gene TRBV29-1 combines with J gene TRBJ1-5; D unclear. The source of this sequence is an adult in good health and CMV-seronegative. CDR3 region: CSVLVDGISNQPRHF. DNA for the CDR3: TGCAGCGTTCTCGTGGACGGAATTAGCAATCAGCCCCGGCATTTT.